This T cell receptor (beta chain) was identified during a study of beta chain features in type 1 diabetes. TCRB transcripts that were expressed got sequenced, as all of the isolated RNA had been reverse transcribed. Clones were read by immunoSEQ multiplex PCR, and TCRdb kept only the in-frame ones, dropping some. The repertoire holds hundreds of thousands of clones, with roughly an eighth as singletons. Cell sorting via CD45RO/CCR7/CD25/CD127/CD95/CD27 was performed to obtain CD4+ naive, central memory, regulatory and stem cell-like memory cells. CDR3 length: 14 amino acids. Trimming left V 0 bases short and J 5 bases short, with 11 bases between. The germline V gene has CDR1 SGDLS and CDR2 YYNGEE. This clone was seen more than once but under ten times. Antigen unknown. Broader study findings: PCR could preferentially amplify shorter templates, alike in patients and controls. Cells with high TCR expression could be over-represented by cDNA sequencing. TCRB CDR3s were moderately but significantly shorter in Type 1 diabetes patients in all four CD4+ subsets.

The sequence was obtained from a man in his late teens or twenties in good health. The V gene is TRBV9, the J gene TRBJ1-2; D remains ambiguous. The sample was naive CD4+ T cells from blood. CDR3 DNA: TGTGCCAGCAGCGTAGCGGGGAACCCGTATGGCTACACCTTC. It specifies CASSVAGNPYGYTF.